The text below deals with one TCR beta chain. The data belong to a study of T cell responses to AZD1222 COVID-19 vaccine. The CDR3 is made up of 17 amino acids. From germline, CDR1 is SEHNR and CDR2 FQNEAQ (reference sequence). The germline V and J ends were trimmed by 1 base and 4 bases, with 18 bases remaining between them. The table came from immunoSEQ multiplex PCR; TCRdb's copy has only in-frame clones and leaves some out. Of fewer than 150,000 clones in the sample, around 89% were seen once. This receptor was obtained from an adult who received the AZD1222 COVID-19 vaccine. The chain is built from TRBV7-9 and TRBJ2-3, with D perhaps assigned TRBD1 or TRBD2 (5 bases each). This sample comprised peripheral blood, obtained 28 days after the second AZD1222 dose. The CDR3: CASSLGDESLRADTQYF. CDR3 nucleotides: TGTGCCAGCAGCTTAGGGGACGAAAGCCTTCGGGCAGATACGCAGTATTTT.